The entry below gives a single T cell receptor beta chain sequence along with its context. What it recognizes is unknown. These data belong to a study of neoadjuvant anti-PD-1 for oral cavity cancer. Overall study context: Patients mostly received three to four biweekly nivolumab doses at 3 mg/kg before surgery. General study results and limits: Non-responders to neoadjuvant nivolumab had significantly more clonal PBMC T cells than responders. Treg/Th17 ratio rose with pretreatment blood and fell with post-treatment tumor TCRbeta clonality.

Per germline, CDR1 SGHAT and CDR2 FQNNGV. With 5 bases clipped from V and 15 bases from J, the junction kept 5 bases outside the gene matches. CDR3 length: 11 amino acids. Blood libraries mostly used approximately 480 ng genomic DNA, six replicates each. Sequenced by immunoSEQ multiplex PCR; TCRdb stores in-frame clones only, minus some. The repertoire holds around 15,000 clones, with roughly 69% as singletons. This sequence was found in a person between 40 and 80 years old with oral cavity squamous cell carcinoma. This specimen was PBMCs, taken before nivolumab (anti-PD-1) treatment. This rearrangement joins TRBV11-2 to TRBJ2-2; 8 bases fit TRBD2. In nucleotides, the CDR3 is TGTGCCAGCAGCCCCGGGGGGGGGATGTTTTTT. It encodes CASSPGGGMFF. The whole variable domain, filled in from reference TRBV11-2 and TRBJ2-2, reads EAGVAQSPRYKIIEKRQSVAFWCNPISGHATLYWYQQILGQGPKLLIQFQNNGVVDDSQLPKDRFSAERLKGVDSTLKIQPAKLEDSAVYLCASSPGGGMFFGEGSRLTVL.